These T cell receptor beta chains were read from a single sample in a study of cytomegalovirus exposure and HLA in healthy donors. The repertoire was sequenced with immunoSEQ multiplex PCR; TCRdb's copy has only in-frame clones and lacks some. Of 120,000 or so clones listed, 6.5% to 9.5% are singletons. The specimen sequenced was PBMCs. These receptors were taken from a woman between 40 and 50 years old in good health and CMV-seropositive. Each CDR3 is given without its conserved first and last residue.

V gene,CDR3 protein
TRBV6-1,ASSEPFGTNSYEQY
TRBV18,ASSPPGQGVHEQY
TRBV6-6,ASLRGTGGNEKLF
TRBV6-5,ASSYSTGSNTEAF
TRBV13,ASSSDGEGTYEQY
TRBV7-9,ASSYGTAGNTIY
TRBV6-5,ASRVRVGQPQH
TRBV5-1,ASSLGLLGAAQPQH
TRBV7-9,ASSSTENNSPLH
TRBV9,ASSPGGETGELF
TRBV19,ASSRQGGGRLSTDTQY
TRBV12-5,ASGTQVVNEQF
TRBV7-3,ASSLNGRGSYEQY
TRBV29-1,SVGWAGGTEAF
TRBV16,ASSQQADGRGEQY
TRBV19,ASSFGGSSYNEQF
TRBV30,AWSSGDYSNQPQH
TRBV4-1,ASSQQNSYSGNTIY
TRBV19,ASSSRGGGQPQH
TRBV9,ASSPVGKAGAYEQY
TRBV5-4,ASSLNPGNQPQH
TRBV18,ASSPTNGNDGYT
TRBV7-8,ASSLVADYEQY
TRBV6-4,ASSGQGMGGYT
TRBV6-1,ASSGRGWSYEQY
TRBV11-2,ASSLAGGPREQF
TRBV5-6,ASSPWTGEQDIKY
TRBV4-1,VSSFWAGGKQPQH
TRBV6-4,ASSDSGLANNEQF
TRBV5-6,ASSLRGRGQPQH
TRBV15,ATSNHGTGVDEQF
TRBV5-1,ASSLVRAGGEATYEQY
TRBV5-1,ASTSLAGPQETQY
TRBV11-2,ASSSGGYGYT
TRBV29-1,SVDGGPSGANVLT
TRBV25-1,ASSDLKGLAGQF
TRBV30,AWSVGGGYT
TRBV11-1,ASTLRTGGEAQY
TRBV14,ASSRLGRGPYEQY
TRBV5-4,ASSDRGGLGTLH
TRBV6-1,ASSFSGGTYYEQY
TRBV18,ASSRSGSYNEQF
TRBV14,ASSRTGGFSETQY
TRBV7-2,ASSQDRGLSYEQY
TRBV10-1,ASSEGSSNYGYT
TRBV7-6,ASSSRTGGNTGELF
TRBV4-1,ASSQDGRETTEAF
TRBV6-1,AISEDRANEKLF
TRBV5-4,ASSLDQARTEAF
TRBV9,ASSPYEGREQY
TRBV2,ASSVGQGYSPLH
TRBV28,ASSWTGTGSPLH
TRBV7-9,ASSHPAANYNEQF
TRBV6-5,ASRSGTTGNQPQH
TRBV4-2,ASSQRQGLGEKLF
TRBV21-1,AIRTDSDEQF
TRBV5-6,ASGTGYGTEAF
TRBV7-6,ASSFSGTGRYGYT
TRBV7-2,ASSLRRIRF